The sample holds many counts of the clone carrying this T cell receptor beta chain. Its cognate antigen is unknown. This CDR3 is 14 amino acids long. The germline CDR1 and CDR2 sequences are SGHTA and FQGNSA. Trimming took off 1 base at V and 4 bases at J, with 8 bases between the two ends. The sample comes from a study of T cells in Graves' hyperthyroidism and ophthalmopathy. Study-level points and caveats: Within blood appeared most thyroid clonotypes that had expanded above 0.001.

Orbital computed tomography, thyroid ultrasound, serum thyroxine and TRAb, and clinical symptoms together informed the diagnoses. Amplified TCR beta CDR3 regions came from RNA transcripts. Primed by the HTBI set, a first-round RT-PCR was run on the TCR CDR3. A single record per CDR3 protein comes from TCRdb applying MiXCR to the multiplex PCR reads. This sample has under 350,000 distinct CDR3 sequences, with about 15% found just once. The clonotype was recovered from a woman between 55 and 75 years old with Graves' ophthalmopathy. The genes are TRBV7-2 and TRBJ1-5; D is unclear. The specimen sequenced was blood. CDR3 amino acids: CASSLGAVNQPQHF. For the CDR3, the DNA is TGTGCCAGCAGCTTAGGGGCCGTTAATCAGCCCCAGCATTTT.